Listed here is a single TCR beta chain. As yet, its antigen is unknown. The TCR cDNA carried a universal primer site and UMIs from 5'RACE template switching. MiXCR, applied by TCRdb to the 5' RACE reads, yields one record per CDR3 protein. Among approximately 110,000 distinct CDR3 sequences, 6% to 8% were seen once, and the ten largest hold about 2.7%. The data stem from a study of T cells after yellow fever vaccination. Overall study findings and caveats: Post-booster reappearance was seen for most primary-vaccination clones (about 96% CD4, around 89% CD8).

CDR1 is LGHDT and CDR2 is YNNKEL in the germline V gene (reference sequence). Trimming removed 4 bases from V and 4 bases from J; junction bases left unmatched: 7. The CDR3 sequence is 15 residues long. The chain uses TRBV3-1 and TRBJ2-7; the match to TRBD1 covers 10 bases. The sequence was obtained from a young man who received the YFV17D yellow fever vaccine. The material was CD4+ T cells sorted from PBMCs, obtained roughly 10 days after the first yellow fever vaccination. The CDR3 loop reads CASSRARDRGYEQYF. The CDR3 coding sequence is TGTGCCAGCAGCCGAGCCCGGGACAGGGGATACGAGCAGTACTTC.